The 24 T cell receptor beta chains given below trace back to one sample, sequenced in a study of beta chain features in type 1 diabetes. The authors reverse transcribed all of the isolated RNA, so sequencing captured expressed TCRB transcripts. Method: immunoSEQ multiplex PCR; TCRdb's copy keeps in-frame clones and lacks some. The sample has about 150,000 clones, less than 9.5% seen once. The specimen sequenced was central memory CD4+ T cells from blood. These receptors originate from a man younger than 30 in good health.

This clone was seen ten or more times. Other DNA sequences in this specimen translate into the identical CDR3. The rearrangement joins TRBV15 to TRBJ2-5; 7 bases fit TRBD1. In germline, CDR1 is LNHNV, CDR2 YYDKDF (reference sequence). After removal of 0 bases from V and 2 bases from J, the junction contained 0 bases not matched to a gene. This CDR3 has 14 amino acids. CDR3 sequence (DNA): TGTGCCACCAGCAGAGACAGGGGGCAAGAGACCCAGTACTTC. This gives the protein CATSRDRGQETQYF.

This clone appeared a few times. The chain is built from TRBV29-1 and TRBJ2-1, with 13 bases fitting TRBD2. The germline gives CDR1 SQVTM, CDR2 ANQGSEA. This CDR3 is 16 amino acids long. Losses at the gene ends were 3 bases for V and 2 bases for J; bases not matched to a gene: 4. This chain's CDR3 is CSVEGLAGRTYNEQFF. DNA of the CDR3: TGCAGCGTTGAGGGACTAGCGGGAAGGACCTACAATGAGCAGTTCTTC.

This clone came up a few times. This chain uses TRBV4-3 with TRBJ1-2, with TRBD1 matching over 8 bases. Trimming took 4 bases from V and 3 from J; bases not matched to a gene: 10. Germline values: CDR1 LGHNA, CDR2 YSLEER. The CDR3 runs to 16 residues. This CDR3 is CASSRTPTGGDYGYTF. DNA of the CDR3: TGCGCCAGCAGCCGAACACCTACAGGGGGGGACTATGGCTACACCTTC.

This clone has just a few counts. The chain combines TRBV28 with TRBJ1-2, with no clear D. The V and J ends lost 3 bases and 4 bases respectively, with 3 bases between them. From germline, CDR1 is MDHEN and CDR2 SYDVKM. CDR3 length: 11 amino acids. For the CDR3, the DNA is TGTGCCAGCAGTTTTCTCTATGGCTACACCTTC. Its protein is CASSFLYGYTF.

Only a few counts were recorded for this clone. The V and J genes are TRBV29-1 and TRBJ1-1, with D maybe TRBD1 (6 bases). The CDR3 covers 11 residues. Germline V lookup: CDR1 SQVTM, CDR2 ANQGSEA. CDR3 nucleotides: TGCGGTGTTGCAGGGGTCACTGAAGCTTTCTTT. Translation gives CGVAGVTEAFF.

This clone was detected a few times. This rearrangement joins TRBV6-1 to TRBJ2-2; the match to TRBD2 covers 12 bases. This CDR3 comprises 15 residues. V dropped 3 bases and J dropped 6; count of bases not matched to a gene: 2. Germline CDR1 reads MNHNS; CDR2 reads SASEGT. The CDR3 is CASSETSGSAGELFF. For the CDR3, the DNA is TGTGCCAGCAGTGAGACTAGCGGGAGTGCCGGGGAGCTGTTTTTT.

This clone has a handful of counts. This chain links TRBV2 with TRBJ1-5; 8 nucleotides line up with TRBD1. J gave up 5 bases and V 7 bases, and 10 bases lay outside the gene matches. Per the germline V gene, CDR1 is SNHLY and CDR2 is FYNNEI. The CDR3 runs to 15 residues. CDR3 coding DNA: TGTGCCAGCATCAGAGACAGGGGCGTAGATCAGCCCCAGCATTTT. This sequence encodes CASIRDRGVDQPQHF.

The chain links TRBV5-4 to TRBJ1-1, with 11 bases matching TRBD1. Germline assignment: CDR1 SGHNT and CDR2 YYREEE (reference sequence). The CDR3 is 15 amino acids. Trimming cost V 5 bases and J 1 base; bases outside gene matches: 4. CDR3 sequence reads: CASSRGQGANTEAFF. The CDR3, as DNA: TGTGCCAGCAGTCGAGGACAGGGGGCGAACACTGAAGCTTTCTTT.

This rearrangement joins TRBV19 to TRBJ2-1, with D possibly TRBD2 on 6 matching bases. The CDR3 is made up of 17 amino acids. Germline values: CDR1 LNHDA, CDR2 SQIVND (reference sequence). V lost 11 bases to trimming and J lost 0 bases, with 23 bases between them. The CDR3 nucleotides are TGTGCCTGGGCACCGTCCCATTACGGGAGCTCCTACAATGAGCAGTTCTTC. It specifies CAWAPSHYGSSYNEQFF.

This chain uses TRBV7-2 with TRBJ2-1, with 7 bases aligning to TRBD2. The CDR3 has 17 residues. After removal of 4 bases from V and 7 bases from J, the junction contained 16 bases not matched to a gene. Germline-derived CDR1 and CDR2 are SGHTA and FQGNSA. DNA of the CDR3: TGTGCCAGCAGCTCAGCCCTTCTGGCGGGAGTGGTAAATGAGCAGTTCTTC. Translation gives CASSSALLAGVVNEQFF.

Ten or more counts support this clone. DNA for the CDR3: TGTGCCAGCTCACTGGCAGACCAAGAGACCCAGTACTTC. This gives the protein CASSLADQETQYF. The gene calls are TRBV18 and TRBJ2-5; D unclear. Germline assignment: CDR1 KGHSH and CDR2 LQKENI. The CDR3 runs to 13 residues. V was trimmed by 4 bases and J by 0 bases, leaving 6 bases between them.

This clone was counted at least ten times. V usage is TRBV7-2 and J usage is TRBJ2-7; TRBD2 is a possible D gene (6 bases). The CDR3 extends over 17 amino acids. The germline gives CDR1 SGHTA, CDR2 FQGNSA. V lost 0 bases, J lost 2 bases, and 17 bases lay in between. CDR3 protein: CASSLATGARGAYEQYF. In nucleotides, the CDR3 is TGTGCCAGCAGCTTAGCCACGGGAGCAAGAGGGGCCTACGAGCAGTACTTC. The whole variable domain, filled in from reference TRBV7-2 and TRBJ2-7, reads GAGVSQSPSNKVTEKGKDVELRCDPISGHTALYWYRQSLGQGLEFLIYFQGNSAPDKSGLPSDRFSAERTGGSVSTLTIQRTQQEDSAVYLCASSLATGARGAYEQYFGPGTRLTVT.

CDR3 residues: CASSGGQGREKLFF. In nucleotides, the CDR3 is TGCGCCAGCAGCGGGGGACAGGGGCGTGAAAAACTGTTTTTT. V is TRBV5-1 and J is TRBJ1-4, with 10 nucleotides matching TRBD1. Per germline, CDR1 SGHRS and CDR2 YFSETQ. The CDR3 has 14 amino acids. Trimming at V came to 4 bases and at J to 7 bases, leaving 4 bases not matched to a gene.

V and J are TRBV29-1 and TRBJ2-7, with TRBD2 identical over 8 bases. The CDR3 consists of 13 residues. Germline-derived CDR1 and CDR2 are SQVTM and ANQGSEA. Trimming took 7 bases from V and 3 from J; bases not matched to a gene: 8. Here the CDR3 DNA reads TGCAGCGCCGCAGGGACTAGTGGCTACGAGCAGTACTTC. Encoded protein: CSAAGTSGYEQYF.

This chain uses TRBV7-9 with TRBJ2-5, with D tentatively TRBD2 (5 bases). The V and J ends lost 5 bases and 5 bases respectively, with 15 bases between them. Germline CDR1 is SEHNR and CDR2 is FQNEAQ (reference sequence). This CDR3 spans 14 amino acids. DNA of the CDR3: TGTGCCAGCAGCCCCAACTCCGGGGAGGAGACCCAGTACTTC. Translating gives CASSPNSGEETQYF.

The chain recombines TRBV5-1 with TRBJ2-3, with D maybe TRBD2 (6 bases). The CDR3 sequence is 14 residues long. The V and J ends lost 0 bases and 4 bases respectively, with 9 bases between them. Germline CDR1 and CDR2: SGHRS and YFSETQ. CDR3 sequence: CASSLATGADTQYF. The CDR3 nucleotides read TGCGCCAGCAGCTTGGCCACGGGAGCAGATACGCAGTATTTT.

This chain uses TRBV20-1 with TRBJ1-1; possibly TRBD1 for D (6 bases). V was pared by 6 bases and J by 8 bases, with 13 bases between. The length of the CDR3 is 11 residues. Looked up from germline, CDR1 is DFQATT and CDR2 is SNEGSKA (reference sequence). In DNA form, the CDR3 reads TGCAGTGCCGGCCCCGACAGGGAAGCTTTCTTT. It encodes CSAGPDREAFF.

The CDR3 loop is CASSTVVAGNTIYF. The CDR3 bases are TGTGCCAGCAGTACAGTCGTAGCTGGAAACACCATATATTTT. V is TRBV7-2 and J is TRBJ1-3; D is uncertain. The V gene's germline CDR1 is SGHTA and CDR2 FQGNSA. V gave up 6 bases and J gave up 2 bases, with 11 bases separating them. The CDR3 loop spans 14 amino acids.

CDR3 in amino acids: CASSPGARQPQHF. In nucleotides, the CDR3 is TGTGCCAGCTCACCAGGGGCCCGGCAGCCCCAGCATTTT. The chain couples TRBV18 to TRBJ1-5; weak D call: TRBD1 (5 bases). The germline gives CDR1 KGHSH, CDR2 LQKENI. The germline V and J ends were trimmed by 2 bases and 7 bases, with 9 bases remaining between them. This CDR3 is 13 amino acids long.

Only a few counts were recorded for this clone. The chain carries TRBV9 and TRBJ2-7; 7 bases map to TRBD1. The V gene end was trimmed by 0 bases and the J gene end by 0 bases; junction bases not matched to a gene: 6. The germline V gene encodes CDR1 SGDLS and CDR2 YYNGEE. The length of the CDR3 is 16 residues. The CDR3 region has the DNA TGTGCCAGCAGCGTAGCTAGACAGGGTCTCTCCTACGAGCAGTACTTC. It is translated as CASSVARQGLSYEQYF.

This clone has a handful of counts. CDR3 sequence: CASRNTGTWETQYF. CDR3 DNA sequence: TGTGCCAGCAGGAATACCGGGACATGGGAGACCCAGTACTTC. V gene TRBV11-2 combines with J gene TRBJ2-5, with a possible D match to TRBD1 (6 bases). V lost 6 bases, J lost 5 bases, and 16 bases lay in between. The CDR3 consists of 14 residues. The germline CDR1 and CDR2 sequences are SGHAT and FQNNGV.

CDR3: CASDRWAYGYTF. In DNA form, the CDR3 reads TGTGCCAGCGACAGGTGGGCCTATGGCTACACCTTC. The V call is TRBV5-8, the J call TRBJ1-2; D might be TRBD1 (6 bases). Germline CDR1 SGHTS, CDR2 YDEGEE. Between the trimmed V and J ends, which lost 7 bases and 4 bases, there was a span of 11 bases. The CDR3 is 12 amino acids.

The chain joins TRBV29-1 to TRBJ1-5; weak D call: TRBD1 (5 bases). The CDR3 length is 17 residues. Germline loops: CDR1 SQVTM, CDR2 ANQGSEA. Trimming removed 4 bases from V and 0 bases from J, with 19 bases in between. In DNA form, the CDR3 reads TGCAGCGTTGGGGGGGACGGAGGTCAGGCTAGCAATCAGCCCCAGCATTTT. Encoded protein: CSVGGDGGQASNQPQHF.

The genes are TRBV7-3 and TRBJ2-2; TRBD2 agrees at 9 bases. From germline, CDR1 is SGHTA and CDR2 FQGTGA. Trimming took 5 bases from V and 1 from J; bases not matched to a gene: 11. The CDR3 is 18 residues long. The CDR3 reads CASSTRRGGRKNTGELFF. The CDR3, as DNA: TGTGCCAGCAGCACCCGGCGGGGGGGCAGAAAGAACACCGGGGAGCTGTTTTTT.